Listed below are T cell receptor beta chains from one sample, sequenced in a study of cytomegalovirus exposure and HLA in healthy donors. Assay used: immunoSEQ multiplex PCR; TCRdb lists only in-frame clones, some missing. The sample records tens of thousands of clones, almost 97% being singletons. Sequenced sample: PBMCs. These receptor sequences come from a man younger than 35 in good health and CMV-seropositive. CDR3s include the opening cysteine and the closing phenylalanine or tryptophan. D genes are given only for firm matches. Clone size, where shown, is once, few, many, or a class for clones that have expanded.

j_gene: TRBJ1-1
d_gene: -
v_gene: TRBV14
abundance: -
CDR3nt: TGTGCCAGCAGTCGACTCATGAACACTGAAGCTTTCTTT
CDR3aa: CASSRLMNTEAFF

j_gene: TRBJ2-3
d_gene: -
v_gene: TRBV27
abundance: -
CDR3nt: TGTGCCAGCAGCTACAATAGCGGTTACACAGATACGCAGTATTTT
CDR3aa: CASSYNSGYTDTQYF

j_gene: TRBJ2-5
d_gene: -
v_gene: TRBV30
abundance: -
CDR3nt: TGTGCCTCGCTCCCGGCAGGAGGGTTTGCGGAGACCCAGTACTTC
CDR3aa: CASLPAGGFAETQYF

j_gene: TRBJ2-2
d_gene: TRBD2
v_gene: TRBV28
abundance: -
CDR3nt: TGTGCCAGCAGTTTTGCCGGGACGGGGGGAACCGGGGAGCTGTTTTTT
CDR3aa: CASSFAGTGGTGELFF

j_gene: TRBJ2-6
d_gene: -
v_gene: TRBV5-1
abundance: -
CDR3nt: TGCGCCAGCATGGGACAACTCTCTGGGGCCAACGTCCTGACTTTC
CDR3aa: CASMGQLSGANVLTF

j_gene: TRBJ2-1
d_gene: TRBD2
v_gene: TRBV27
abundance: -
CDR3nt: TGTGCCAGCAGTTCCGGACTAGCGGGATCTGAGCAGTTCTTC
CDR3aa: CASSSGLAGSEQFF

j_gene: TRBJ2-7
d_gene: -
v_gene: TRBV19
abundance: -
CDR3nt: TGTGCCAGTAGTCCCCGACAGGATGGCTACGAGCAGTACTTC
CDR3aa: CASSPRQDGYEQYF

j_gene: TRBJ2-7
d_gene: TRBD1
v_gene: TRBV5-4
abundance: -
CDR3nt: TGTGCCAGCAGCCAGGGCCGGGACAGGGGGCGCGGCGAGCAGTACTTC
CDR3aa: CASSQGRDRGRGEQYF

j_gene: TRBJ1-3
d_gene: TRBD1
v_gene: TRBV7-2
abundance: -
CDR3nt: TGTGCCAGCAGCTGGGACAGGGACCTGTCCAGAAACACCATATATTTT
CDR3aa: CASSWDRDLSRNTIYF

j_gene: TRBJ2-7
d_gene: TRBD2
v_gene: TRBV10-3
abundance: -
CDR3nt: TGTGCCATCAGCCGGGGACTAGCGGGAGCTTCCTACGAGCAGTACTTC
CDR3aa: CAISRGLAGASYEQYF

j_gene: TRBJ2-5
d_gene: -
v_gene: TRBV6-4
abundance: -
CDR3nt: TGTGCCAGCAGTGACTCGAGGGACTCGGAGGAGACCCAGTACTTC
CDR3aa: CASSDSRDSEETQYF

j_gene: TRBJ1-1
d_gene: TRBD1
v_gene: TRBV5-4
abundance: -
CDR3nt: TGTGCCAGCAGCTGGGGACAGGGGGCGCGCACTGAAGCTTTCTTT
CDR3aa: CASSWGQGARTEAFF

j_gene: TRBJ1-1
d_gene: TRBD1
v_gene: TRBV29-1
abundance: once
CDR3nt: TGCAGCGTTCGAGACAGGGCGGCTGAAGCTTTCTTT
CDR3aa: CSVRDRAAEAFF

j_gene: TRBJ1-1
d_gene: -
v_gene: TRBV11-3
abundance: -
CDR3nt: TGTGCCAGCAGCCCCAGCAGAGGGAACACTGAAGCTTTCTTT
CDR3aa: CASSPSRGNTEAFF

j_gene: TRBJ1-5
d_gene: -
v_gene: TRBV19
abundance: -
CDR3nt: TGTGCCAGACCCCTTGTACAGACACGGGGAGTGGATCAGCCCCAGCATTTT
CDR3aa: CARPLVQTRGVDQPQHF

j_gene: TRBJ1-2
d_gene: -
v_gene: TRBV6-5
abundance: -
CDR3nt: TGTGCCAGCAGTTACTCCGAGGGTGACGCTGGCTACACCTTC
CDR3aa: CASSYSEGDAGYTF

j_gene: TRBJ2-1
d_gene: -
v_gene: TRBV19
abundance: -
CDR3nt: TGTGCCAGTAGTCCTTATGACAGGGCGGGGAATGAGCAGTTCTTC
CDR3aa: CASSPYDRAGNEQFF

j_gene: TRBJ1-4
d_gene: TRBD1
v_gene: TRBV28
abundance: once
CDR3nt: TGTGCCAGCAGGCCACAGGGGAATGAAAAACTGTTTTTT
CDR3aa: CASRPQGNEKLFF

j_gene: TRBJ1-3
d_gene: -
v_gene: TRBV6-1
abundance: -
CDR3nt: TGTGCCAGCAGTGACAGTTACTCTGGAAACACCATATATTTT
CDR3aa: CASSDSYSGNTIYF

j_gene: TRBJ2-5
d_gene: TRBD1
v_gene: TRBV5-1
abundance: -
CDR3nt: TGCGCCAGCAGCCCGATGTTCGTGACAGGGCGAGAGACCCAGTACTTC
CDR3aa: CASSPMFVTGRETQYF